This T cell receptor beta chain was found in a study of somatic mutations in cytotoxic T cells in rheumatoid arthritis. Study conclusions and caveats: Healthy controls showed no age-related rise in CD8+ clonality, whereas rheumatoid arthritis patients did.

Germline CDR1 and CDR2: LNHDA and SQIVND (reference sequence). The CDR3 is 15 residues long. The V and J ends lost 6 bases and 0 bases, in that order; junction bases with no gene match: 6. About this clone: No antigen is known for it.

Authors' data handling: Rarely, patient CD8+ clones larger than 1% corresponded to published virus-specific TCRB sequences. The method was immunoSEQ multiplex PCR; TCRdb's version includes in-frame clones alone and lacks a portion of them. Clonal size and the V and J genes are those of that table, whereas D and trimming came from the DNA. The sample lists about 23,000 clones, about four fifths seen once, with approximately 3.8% in the top ten. The sequencing input was CD8+ T cells sorted from blood. The receptor comes from an adult with rheumatoid arthritis. V usage is TRBV19 and J usage is TRBJ2-3; 7 positions agree with TRBD1. The CDR3 DNA sequence: TGTGCCAGTAGCATAAACAGGGGAAGCACAGATACGCAGTATTTT. This codes for CASSINRGSTDTQYF.